These 5 T cell receptor beta chains were all obtained from the same sample, sequenced in a study of blood T cell repertoires in COVID-19. TCRdb's copy holds only in-frame clones and misses some; the assay was immunoSEQ multiplex PCR. The sample includes about 270,000 clones, around 87% of them seen just once. Sequenced: peripheral blood. Source of these receptors: a woman aged 45-60 years with acute or convalescent COVID-19.

J is TRBJ1-3 and V is TRBV7-8, with 7 bases lining up with TRBD1. Per the germline V gene, CDR1 is SGHVS and CDR2 is FQNEAQ. The CDR3 totals 16 residues. V was pared by 3 bases and J by 0 bases, with 5 bases of the junction left unmatched. This CDR3 reads CASSLNRGNSGNTIYF. CDR3 nucleotide sequence: TGTGCCAGCAGCTTGAACAGGGGCAACTCTGGAAACACCATATATTTT.

The chain couples TRBV7-3 to TRBJ1-1, with 11 nucleotides matching TRBD1. From germline, CDR1 is SGHTA and CDR2 FQGTGA. The V segment lost 5 bases and the J segment 3 bases; nucleotides outside the gene matches: 8. CDR3 size: 16 residues. As DNA, the CDR3 is TGTGCCAGCAGCCCTCGGACAGGGGGCGCGGACACTGAAGCTTTCTTT. This encodes CASSPRTGGADTEAFF.

The chain has TRBV27 and TRBJ1-2, with D perhaps matching TRBD1 (6 bases). The CDR3 sequence is 13 residues long. Germline assignment: CDR1 MNHEY and CDR2 SMNVEV (reference sequence). The V end was cut by 6 bases, the J end by 4 bases, with 12 bases between. The CDR3 DNA reads as TGTGCCAGCAGCTACAGGGTGGGCTATGGCTACACCTTC. It encodes CASSYRVGYGYTF.

The table lists this clone with a count of one. The junction does not match germline at one end; this may be a read error. The V and J genes are TRBV7-2 and TRBJ2-7; TRBD2 might be the D (6 bases). Germline values: CDR1 SGHTA, CDR2 FQGNSA. The CDR3 sequence is 13 residues long. CDR3 coding DNA: TGTGCCAGCAGCTTAGGTTCTACGGGACTCCCTCTTTTC. It yields the protein CASSLGSTGLPLF.

This chain uses TRBV7-6 with TRBJ1-1; D unclear. The V and J ends lost 5 bases and 1 base respectively, with 14 bases between them. Germline values: CDR1 SGHVS, CDR2 FNYEAQ. The CDR3 sequence is 15 residues long. In nucleotides, the CDR3 is TGTGCCAGCAGCCTCGGTGGTATCGGGAACACTGAAGCTTTCTTT. It translates to CASSLGGIGNTEAFF. Full variable domain (remainder filled in from reference TRBV7-6 and TRBJ1-1): GAGVSQSPRYKVTKRGQDVALRCDPISGHVSLYWYRQALGQGPEFLTYFNYEAQQDKSGLPNDRFSAERPEGSISTLTIQRTEQRDSAMYRCASSLGGIGNTEAFFGQGTRLTVV.